The 29 T cell receptor beta chains given below trace back to one sample, sequenced in a study of blood T cell repertoires in COVID-19. Assay used: immunoSEQ multiplex PCR; TCRdb lists only in-frame clones, some missing. Of around 69,000 clones listed, 84% are singletons. Input material: peripheral blood. The receptors originated from a man between 45 and 60 years old with active COVID-19.

The gene calls are TRBV10-3 and TRBJ2-7, with a weak D call TRBD1 (7 bases). The CDR3 is 16 residues long. Per germline, CDR1 ENHRY and CDR2 SYGVKD. V was shortened by 3 bases and J by 0 bases, with 15 bases between the two germline ends. Here the CDR3 reads CAISDSQGGFSYEQYF. CDR3 nucleotides: TGTGCCATCAGTGATAGCCAGGGGGGCTTCTCCTACGAGCAGTACTTC.

This clone was counted once. The chain recombines TRBV5-6 with TRBJ1-2; 7 bases are shared with TRBD1. This CDR3 contains 14 residues. Trimming cost V 2 bases and J 3 bases; bases outside gene matches: 4. CDR1 is SGHDT, CDR2 YYEEEE, per germline. This CDR3 reads CASSFKGGYYGYTF. Written as DNA, the CDR3 is TGTGCCAGCAGCTTCAAAGGGGGCTACTATGGCTACACCTTC.

The chain combines TRBV19 with TRBJ1-4; no clear D gene. The CDR3 totals 15 residues. Germline CDR1 reads LNHDA; CDR2 reads SQIVND (reference sequence). Deletions cut 4 bases from V and 6 bases from J, with 15 bases between. The CDR3 loop reads CASSTSGLRDEKLFF. Written as DNA, the CDR3 is TGTGCCAGTAGTACAAGCGGCTTGAGGGATGAAAAACTGTTTTTT.

CDR3 bases: TGTGCCAGCAGCCAGGGGGGCCAGAATCAAGAGACCCAGTACTTC. Its translation is CASSQGGQNQETQYF. The chain combines TRBV7-6 with TRBJ2-5, with D possibly being TRBD1 (7 bases). Trimming removed 5 bases from V and 2 bases from J, with 15 bases in between. Looked up from germline, CDR1 is SGHVS and CDR2 is FNYEAQ. This CDR3 spans 15 amino acids.

The CDR3 spells CASSFKGHTSTDTQYF. The CDR3 DNA reads TGTGCCAGCAGTTTCAAGGGGCACACTAGCACAGATACGCAGTATTTT. The J gene is TRBJ2-3, the V gene TRBV27; perhaps TRBD1 as D (5 bases). CDR1 is MNHEY, CDR2 SMNVEV, per germline (reference sequence). The CDR3 length is 16 residues. Trimming removed 3 bases at V and 0 bases at J, with 13 bases between.

This CDR3 reads CASSEAPGQRQETQYF. Written as DNA, the CDR3 is TGTGCCAGCAGTGAAGCGCCGGGACAGAGACAAGAGACCCAGTACTTC. J is TRBJ2-5 and V is TRBV6-1; 7 nucleotides align to TRBD1. Germline-derived CDR1 and CDR2 are MNHNS and SASEGT. CDR3 length equals 16 residues. The V segment lost 0 bases and the J segment 2 bases; nucleotides outside the gene matches: 6.

V and J are TRBV7-2 and TRBJ2-3, with D possibly TRBD2 on 5 matching bases. The CDR3 sequence is 17 residues long. In germline, CDR1 is SGHTA, CDR2 FQGNSA. V was clipped by 5 bases and J by 0 bases, with 18 bases between them. The CDR3 here is CASSPRPSGISTDTQYF. The CDR3 coding sequence is TGTGCCAGCAGCCCCAGACCTTCGGGGATAAGCACAGATACGCAGTATTTT.

The chain uses TRBV18 and TRBJ2-1; TRBD2 aligns across 8 bases. CDR1 and CDR2 from the germline V gene are KGHSH and LQKENI. This CDR3 has 16 amino acids. Trimming removed 3 bases from V and 5 bases from J; junction bases left unmatched: 9. The CDR3 region is CASSPRVAGGNNEQFF. The CDR3 DNA follows: TGTGCCAGCTCACCCAGGGTCGCGGGGGGCAACAATGAGCAGTTCTTC.

Only one count was recorded for this clone. The rearrangement uses TRBV30 and TRBJ2-5; D perhaps matches TRBD2 (5 bases). CDR1 GTSNPN and CDR2 SVGIG come from the germline V gene (reference sequence). V lost 4 bases and J lost 2, with 14 bases in between. CDR3 length: 14 amino acids. CDR3 in DNA: TGTGCCTGGACTGGTTGGGAGAATCAAGAGACCCAGTACTTC. Translation gives CAWTGWENQETQYF.

DNA for the CDR3: TGTGCCAGCAGCCAAGACGAGTCGGGAGGGACTGAAGCTTTCTTT. Translated: CASSQDESGGTEAFF. J is TRBJ1-1 and V is TRBV4-2; D call uncertain. With 0 bases removed from V and 5 bases from J, the gap between germline ends came to 13 bases. CDR3 size: 15 residues. CDR1 is LGHNA and CDR2 is YNFKEQ in the germline V gene.

The chain carries TRBV7-2 and TRBJ1-1; D uncertain. Trimming shortened V by 0 bases and J by 8 bases, and 13 bases separated the two germline ends. The CDR3 runs 14 residues. The germline V gene has CDR1 SGHTA and CDR2 FQGNSA. CDR3 region: CASSLALGVREAFF. The CDR3 nucleotides are TGTGCCAGCAGCTTAGCGCTCGGGGTCAGGGAAGCTTTCTTT.

The J gene is TRBJ1-2, the V gene TRBV10-1; TRBD1 agrees at 8 bases. The length of the CDR3 is 16 residues. V trimming: 3 bases; J trimming: 8 bases; junction bases outside the gene matches: 14. Looked up from germline, CDR1 is WNHNN and CDR2 is SYGVQD (reference sequence). The DNA of the CDR3 is TGCGCCAGCAGTGAAGGGGGAGGGCAGGGGGCTCGAGGCTACACCTTC. Its protein is CASSEGGGQGARGYTF.

This chain uses TRBV10-3 with TRBJ2-1; D gene unclear. CDR3 size: 13 residues. From germline, CDR1 is ENHRY and CDR2 SYGVKD. V was shortened by 3 bases and J by 1 base, with 4 bases between the two germline ends. The DNA for the CDR3 is TGTGCCATCAGTGAACTGTCCTACAATGAGCAGTTCTTC. The encoded protein is CAISELSYNEQFF.

The genes are TRBV15 and TRBJ1-3, with 8 bases aligning to TRBD1. Unmatched junction bases numbered 5, after V lost 0 bases and J lost 7 bases. Germline CDR1 is LNHNV and CDR2 is YYDKDF (reference sequence). This CDR3 has 15 residues. CDR3: CATSRDDRGSNTIYF. The CDR3 bases are TGTGCCACCAGCAGAGACGACAGGGGATCGAACACCATATATTTT. The full variable domain, completed using reference TRBV15 and TRBJ1-3, is DAMVIQNPRYQVTQFGKPVTLSCSQTLNHNVMYWYQQKSSQAPKLLFHYYDKDFNNEADTPDNFQSRRPNTSFCFLDIRSPGLGDTAMYLCATSRDDRGSNTIYFGEGSWLTVV.

The V call is TRBV5-1, the J call TRBJ2-7; TRBD1 matches 10 bases. The length of the CDR3 is 16 residues. Germline lookup yields CDR1 SGHRS and CDR2 YFSETQ. V trimming: 0 bases; J trimming: 4 bases; junction bases outside the gene matches: 7. The CDR3 loop is CASSLARGQGVYEQYF. CDR3 DNA sequence: TGCGCCAGCAGCTTGGCCAGAGGACAGGGGGTATACGAGCAGTACTTC.

The chain joins TRBV5-1 to TRBJ1-1; 7 bases align to TRBD1. Germline trimming cut 4 bases from V and 3 bases from J; bases unmatched to any gene: 9. Looked up from germline, CDR1 is SGHRS and CDR2 is YFSETQ. The CDR3 totals 15 residues. The CDR3 nucleotides are TGCGCCAGCAGCCTACAGGGGAACAGGGACACTGAAGCTTTCTTT. As protein: CASSLQGNRDTEAFF.

This clone was found a few times. The chain joins TRBV27 to TRBJ2-7; TRBD2 agrees at 15 bases. Germline loops: CDR1 MNHEY, CDR2 SMNVEV (reference sequence). CDR3 size: 15 residues. The V and J ends lost 7 bases and 2 bases, in that order; junction bases with no gene match: 3. The CDR3 bases are TGTGCCAGCACCTGGACTAGCGGGGGGGCCTACGAGCAGTACTTC. As protein: CASTWTSGGAYEQYF.

The CDR3 loop reads CASSLAGGRVPYEQYF. As DNA, the CDR3 is TGTGCCAGCAGCTTGGCAGGCGGCAGGGTTCCTTACGAGCAGTACTTC. The rearrangement uses TRBV5-5 and TRBJ2-7; D may be TRBD1 (5 bases). V was pared by 0 bases and J by 4 bases, with 17 bases between. The CDR3 is 16 amino acids. Germline CDR1 SGHKS, CDR2 YYEKEE (reference sequence).

The gene calls are TRBV19 and TRBJ1-1; a weak D match, TRBD1 (5 bases). The ends were cut back, 7 bases at V and 1 base at J, with 10 bases in the middle. This CDR3 has 13 amino acids. From germline, CDR1 is LNHDA and CDR2 SQIVND (reference sequence). CDR3: CASTTTANTEAFF. In DNA form, the CDR3 reads TGTGCCAGTACCACGACAGCGAACACTGAAGCTTTCTTT.

This sequence joins TRBV11-3 and TRBJ2-3; D unclear. Germline loops: CDR1 SGHNT, CDR2 YENEEA. V lost 0 bases and J 8 bases, leaving 15 bases between the germline ends. This CDR3 has 15 residues. Here the CDR3 reads CASSLDPFGVGTQYF. CDR3 DNA sequence: TGTGCCAGCAGCTTAGATCCGTTTGGTGTCGGTACGCAGTATTTT.

The rearrangement joins TRBV7-9 to TRBJ2-4, with a possible D match to TRBD1 (6 bases). Trimming took off 0 bases at V and 0 bases at J, with 18 bases between the two ends. Germline CDR1 reads SEHNR; CDR2 reads FQNEAQ (reference sequence). The CDR3 has 19 residues. This CDR3 reads CASSLAPDQTGLAKNIQYF. The CDR3 bases are TGTGCCAGCAGCTTAGCGCCGGATCAGACAGGCCTAGCCAAAAACATTCAGTACTTC.

This chain connects TRBV21-1 to TRBJ1-3; the table's D gene call, TRBD1, was not cross checked with the DNA. TRBV21-1 has pseudogene status. This CDR3 has 15 residues. The CDR3 here is CASSPTGVFGNTIYF. DNA for the CDR3: TGTGCCAGCAGTCCCACAGGGGTCTTTGGAAACACCATATATTTT.

This clone was recorded once. The chain is built from TRBV27 and TRBJ2-5, with 9 bases identical to TRBD1. In germline, CDR1 is MNHEY, CDR2 SMNVEV (reference sequence). J was trimmed by 4 bases and V by 11 bases; bases with no gene match: 8. This CDR3 is 13 amino acids long. The CDR3 here is CALDRGGGETQYF. Written as DNA, the CDR3 is TGTGCCCTAGACAGGGGGGGAGGAGAGACCCAGTACTTC.

The rearrangement uses TRBV5-4 and TRBJ1-4, with 7 positions matching TRBD1. Germline-derived CDR1 and CDR2 are SGHNT and YYREEE (reference sequence). V shed 1 base and J 7 bases; nucleotides not matched to a gene: 4. CDR3 length equals 14 residues. CDR3 residues: CASSLKGAAEKLFF. The CDR3 bases are TGTGCCAGCAGCTTGAAGGGGGCAGCTGAAAAACTGTTTTTT.

The chain employs TRBV4-2 and TRBJ2-2; 7 nucleotides agree with TRBD2. Germline CDR1 is LGHNA and CDR2 is YNFKEQ. Unmatched junction bases numbered 8, after V lost 1 base and J lost 6 bases. The CDR3 has 16 amino acids. The CDR3 protein is CASSQGLAAPAGELFF. The DNA for the CDR3 is TGTGCCAGCAGCCAAGGTCTAGCGGCCCCCGCCGGGGAGCTGTTTTTT.

The chain joins TRBV6-1 to TRBJ1-5, with 7 bases that match TRBD1. J gave up 7 bases and V 1 base, and 7 bases lay outside the gene matches. Germline V gene data show CDR1 as MNHNS and CDR2 as SASEGT. The CDR3 spans 15 residues. The CDR3 spells CASSEVIVTGQPQHF. In DNA, the CDR3 is TGTGCCAGCAGTGAAGTTATTGTGACAGGGCAGCCCCAGCATTTT.

The chain is built from TRBV27 and TRBJ1-2; TRBD1 might be the D (5 bases). V shed 2 bases and J shed 8 bases, with 12 bases lying between them. The CDR3 has 13 residues. Germline V gives CDR1 MNHEY, CDR2 SMNVEV (reference sequence). CDR3 DNA sequence: TGTGCCAGCAGTTTAAGGCAGGGTCGCGGCTACACCTTC. This translates into CASSLRQGRGYTF.

This clone was counted only a few times. The V gene is TRBV4-2, the J gene TRBJ2-6, with a tentative D call TRBD2 (5 bases). Trimming removed 1 base at V and 0 bases at J, with 10 bases between. Germline V gene sequence: CDR1 LGHNA, CDR2 YNFKEQ. This CDR3 is 17 amino acids long. CDR3 sequence reads: CASSQAGSSSGANVLTF. The CDR3 DNA reads TGTGCCAGCAGCCAAGCGGGGTCGAGCTCTGGGGCCAACGTCCTGACTTTC.

The chain links TRBV5-1 to TRBJ1-1; the match to TRBD1 covers 7 bases. Germline loops: CDR1 SGHRS, CDR2 YFSETQ. The CDR3 has 14 amino acids. The V segment lost 1 base and the J segment 1 base; nucleotides outside the gene matches: 1. The CDR3 region is CASSLTGANTEAFF. The DNA of the CDR3 is TGCGCCAGCAGCTTGACAGGGGCGAACACTGAAGCTTTCTTT.